The next 17 T cell receptor beta chains were all read from a single sample in a study of CD8+ T cells in alopecia areata. TCR sequencing used cDNA made by reverse transcription of extracted RNA. The repertoire was sequenced with immunoSEQ multiplex PCR; TCRdb's copy has only in-frame clones and lacks some. The sample has 150,000 to 200,000 clones, approximately 67% seen once. Treatment: oral pan-JAK inhibitor, 5-10 mg twice daily. The source material was CD4+ T cells sorted from blood, sampled at approximately week 50, from a patient treated with tofacitinib. The source of these receptors is a human donor with alopecia areata.

The CDR3 loop is CASSPQTAANYGYTF. Here the CDR3 DNA reads TGTGCCAGCAGCCCCCAAACCGCGGCTAACTATGGCTACACCTTC. This chain uses TRBV7-9 with TRBJ1-2; D is ambiguous. Germline loops: CDR1 SEHNR, CDR2 FQNEAQ (reference sequence). V was pared by 5 bases and J by 0 bases, with 13 bases between. The CDR3 totals 15 residues. Together with reference TRBV7-9 and TRBJ1-2, the CDR3 gives the full variable domain: DTGVSQNPRHKITKRGQNVTFRCDPISEHNRLYWYRQTLGQGPEFLTYFQNEAQLEKSRLLSDRFSAERPKGSFSTLEIQRTEQGDSAMYLCASSPQTAANYGYTFGSGTRLTVV.

This sequence joins TRBV2 and TRBJ2-1, with 7 bases matching TRBD2. The CDR3 length is 15 residues. CDR1 and CDR2 (germline): SNHLY, FYNNEI. Germline trimming cut 3 bases from V and 7 bases from J; bases unmatched to any gene: 9. In nucleotides, the CDR3 is TGTGCCAGCAGTGAGTTGGGGGGGAAAGGAAATGAGCAGTTCTTC. Its protein is CASSELGGKGNEQFF.

This chain connects TRBV2 to TRBJ2-7, with D tentatively TRBD2 (6 bases). Trimming removed 4 bases at V and 11 bases at J, with 15 bases between. Germline V gene data show CDR1 as SNHLY and CDR2 as FYNNEI. This CDR3 has 12 residues. CDR3 loop: CASSGSIVAEYF. The CDR3 bases are TGTGCCAGCAGTGGTAGTATTGTAGCGGAGTACTTC.

The V call is TRBV7-6, the J call TRBJ2-1; 7 nucleotides line up with TRBD1. CDR3 length equals 16 residues. Per germline, CDR1 SGHVS and CDR2 FNYEAQ. The V gene end was trimmed by 5 bases and the J gene end by 7 bases; junction bases not matched to a gene: 14. DNA of the CDR3: TGTGCCAGCAGCCCCACTAGGGTAACAGGGGTAAATGAGCAGTTCTTC. This sequence encodes CASSPTRVTGVNEQFF.

The rearrangement joins TRBV7-9 to TRBJ2-1; TRBD1 might be the D (5 bases). The CDR3 extends over 12 amino acids. The germline V gene has CDR1 SEHNR and CDR2 FQNEAQ (reference sequence). V was clipped by 4 bases and J by 7 bases, with 8 bases between them. CDR3 amino acids: CASSSPGNEQFF. The DNA of the CDR3 is TGTGCCAGCAGCTCGCCAGGGAATGAGCAGTTCTTC.

The chain combines TRBV29-1 with TRBJ1-2; 8 nucleotides line up with TRBD1. The CDR3 extends over 14 amino acids. Germline assignment: CDR1 SQVTM and CDR2 ANQGSEA. Unmatched junction bases numbered 9, after V lost 4 bases and J lost 5 bases. The DNA of the CDR3 is TGCAGCGTTGCTCCGGACAGGGCGGGGTATGGCTACACCTTC. It specifies CSVAPDRAGYGYTF.

The V gene is TRBV20-1, the J gene TRBJ2-5; unclear D gene. CDR3 length: 10 residues. The germline CDR1 and CDR2 sequences are DFQATT and SNEGSKA (reference sequence). The V end lost 4 bases, the J end lost 3 bases, and 3 bases lay between the germline ends. The DNA of the CDR3 is TGCAGTGCTAAGGAAGAGACCCAGTACTTC. Protein: CSAKEETQYF.

The sample holds a few counts of this clone. The gene calls are TRBV5-1 and TRBJ1-2; the match to TRBD1 covers 9 bases. The CDR3 runs to 15 residues. Looked up from germline, CDR1 is SGHRS and CDR2 is YFSETQ. Trimming cost V 3 bases and J 8 bases; bases outside gene matches: 11. In DNA form, the CDR3 reads TGCGCCAGCAGCTCCATTGGACAGGGGAACGGAGGCTACACCTTC. Its translation is CASSSIGQGNGGYTF.

The chain recombines TRBV29-1 with TRBJ2-1; the match to TRBD1 covers 9 bases. CDR1 and CDR2 from the germline V gene are SQVTM and ANQGSEA. This CDR3 has 14 amino acids. The junction had 9 bases not matched to a gene; V was cut back by 4 bases and J by 8 bases. The CDR3 sequence is CSVGGTGRFDEQFF. Written as DNA, the CDR3 is TGCAGCGTTGGGGGGACAGGGAGGTTCGATGAGCAGTTCTTC.

V gene TRBV2 combines with J gene TRBJ1-2; tentatively, D is TRBD1 (5 bases). V lost 4 bases, J lost 11 bases, and 14 bases lay in between. Looked up from germline, CDR1 is SNHLY and CDR2 is FYNNEI. The CDR3 spans 12 residues. CDR3 amino acids: CASSVNRQDYTF. The DNA for the CDR3 is TGTGCCAGCAGTGTAAACAGGCAGGATTACACCTTC.

The chain joins TRBV12-5 to TRBJ2-7, with 7 bases matching TRBD1. J lost 5 bases, V lost 5 bases, and 9 bases had no gene match. The CDR3 extends over 14 amino acids. The germline V gene has CDR1 LGHNT and CDR2 FRNRAP. In nucleotides, the CDR3 is TGTGCTAGTGGTGCCAGGACAGGTCGGGACGAGCAGTACTTC. This translates into CASGARTGRDEQYF.

This clone came up once. The V and J genes are TRBV29-1 and TRBJ2-3; possibly TRBD1 or TRBD2 for D (6 bases each). CDR1 is SQVTM, CDR2 ANQGSEA, per germline. The CDR3 spans 12 residues. V lost 2 bases, J lost 4 bases, and 7 bases lay in between. DNA for the CDR3: TGCAGCGTTGAACGGGGGCCAGATACGCAGTATTTT. Its translation: CSVERGPDTQYF.

The chain recombines TRBV29-1 with TRBJ1-2; no clear D gene. Germline V lookup: CDR1 SQVTM, CDR2 ANQGSEA. Trimming pared 4 bases from V and 8 bases from J, leaving 20 bases between. There are 14 residues in the CDR3. The CDR3 bases are TGCAGCGTTGCCCCCGCGGGTCTCTTCGTGGGCTACACCTTC. It translates to CSVAPAGLFVGYTF. The whole variable domain, remainder taken from reference TRBV29-1 and TRBJ1-2, is SAVISQKPSRDICQRGTSLTIQCQVDSQVTMMFWYRQQPGQSLTLIATANQGSEATYESGFVIDKFPISRPNLTFSTLTVSNMSPEDSSIYLCSVAPAGLFVGYTFGSGTRLTVV.

J is TRBJ1-4 and V is TRBV11-2; the D gene is possibly TRBD1 (5 bases). Germline-derived CDR1 and CDR2 are SGHAT and FQNNGV. The V end was cut by 4 bases, the J end by 13 bases, with 19 bases between. The CDR3 length is 14 residues. CDR3 sequence reads: CASSSTGGRERLFF. The CDR3 nucleotides are TGTGCCAGCAGCTCCACCGGGGGGAGGGAGAGACTGTTTTTT.

This clone showed up just a few times. The chain joins TRBV5-1 to TRBJ2-3, with 9 bases that match TRBD1. CDR1 is SGHRS, CDR2 YFSETQ, per germline. The CDR3 has 23 residues. With V trimmed by 5 bases and J by 0 bases, 28 bases remained unmatched. CDR3 DNA: TGCGCCAGCAGGACCCCTGGACAGGGGATGGGGCGGGGGCCCCCAGACAGCACAGATACGCAGTATTTT. Translated, it gives CASRTPGQGMGRGPPDSTDTQYF.

V usage is TRBV28 and J usage is TRBJ1-1, with no clear D. V was pared by 6 bases and J by 5 bases, with 10 bases between. The germline gives CDR1 MDHEN, CDR2 SYDVKM. The CDR3 covers 12 residues. The CDR3 bases are TGTGCCAGCAGACCGGCAGGTACTGAAGCTTTCTTT. Its translation is CASRPAGTEAFF.

The V and J genes are TRBV30 and TRBJ2-3, with D possibly TRBD2 on 5 matching bases. Germline V gene sequence: CDR1 GTSNPN, CDR2 SVGIG (reference sequence). The CDR3 is 12 residues long. V was clipped by 0 bases and J by 6 bases, with 7 bases between them. The CDR3 coding sequence is TGTGCCTGGAGTGTAGGCGGGGATACGCAGTATTTT. This encodes CAWSVGGDTQYF.